This TCR beta chain was identified in a study of T-cell reconstitution after alpha-beta-depleted transplantation in children. This CDR3 region has 14 residues. V was cut by 2 bases and J by 5 bases, with 11 bases left in between. The germline gives CDR1 SGHRS, CDR2 YFSETQ. As to this clonotype: Its antigen remains unidentified.

Study conclusions and caveats: The origin of alpha-beta T cells about two months after transplant was reportedly several hundred expanded graft clones. At day 60, the high TCRbeta diversity found in some patients originated from recipient T cells and thymic progenitors that had survived. A year had passed since transplant, and T-cell counts and diversity by then came mostly from newly produced T cells.

Preparation of the TCRbeta library used unique molecular identifiers. In TCRdb, the PCR reads were re-called with MiXCR into one record per CDR3 protein. The data hold some 830,000 distinct CDR3 sequences, with around 15% observed a single time. The sequence derives from a male patient younger than 18 who had a stem cell transplant for acute lymphoblastic leukemia, so the T cells may come from the graft donor. The chain couples TRBV5-1 to TRBJ2-1; unclear D gene. Sequencing used PBMCs, mostly from graft donor cells, obtained 360 days after TCRalphabeta/CD19-depleted stem cell transplant. The CDR3 loop is CASSFVALNNEQFF. CDR3 bases: TGCGCCAGCAGCTTTGTGGCTTTAAACAATGAGCAGTTCTTC.